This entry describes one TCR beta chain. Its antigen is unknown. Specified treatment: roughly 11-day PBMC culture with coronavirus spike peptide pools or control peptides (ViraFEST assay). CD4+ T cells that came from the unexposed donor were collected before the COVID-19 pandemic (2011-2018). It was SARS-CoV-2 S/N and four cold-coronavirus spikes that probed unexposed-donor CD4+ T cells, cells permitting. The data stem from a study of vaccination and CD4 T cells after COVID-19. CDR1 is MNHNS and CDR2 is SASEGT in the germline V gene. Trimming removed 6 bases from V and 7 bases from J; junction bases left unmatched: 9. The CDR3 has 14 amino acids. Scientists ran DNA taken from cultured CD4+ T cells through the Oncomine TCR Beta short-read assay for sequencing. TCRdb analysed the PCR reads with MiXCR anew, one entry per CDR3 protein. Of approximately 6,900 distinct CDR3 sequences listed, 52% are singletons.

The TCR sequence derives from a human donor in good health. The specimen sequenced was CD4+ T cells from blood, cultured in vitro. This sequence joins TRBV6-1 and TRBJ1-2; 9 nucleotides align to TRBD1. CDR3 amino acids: CASRGGQGSGGYTF. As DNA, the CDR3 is TGTGCCAGCAGAGGCGGACAGGGGTCAGGTGGCTACACCTTC.